The TCR beta chain described here comes from a study of control samples from healthy donors and cancer patients. V shed 6 bases and J 1 base; nucleotides not matched to a gene: 12. Germline loops: CDR1 LGHDT, CDR2 YNNKEL (reference sequence). CDR3 length: 17 amino acids. Measured with immunoSEQ multiplex PCR; TCRdb has only the in-frame clones, and not every one. The data show some 410,000 clones, 80% to 95% seen once. The sequence derives from a man aged 40-55 years with head and neck cancer. Sequencing was carried out using PBMCs. The chain couples TRBV3-1 (or the pseudogene TRBV3-2) to TRBJ2-5; TRBD2 matches 9 bases. The CDR3 DNA follows: TGTGCCAGCAGTCTGGGGAGCGGGGGGACTTTCCAAGAGACCCAGTACTTC. Its protein product is CASSLGSGGTFQETQYF.